Following are 23 T cell receptor beta chains from one sample sequenced in a study of shared clonotypes between healthy human individuals. Sequencing was performed with immunoSEQ multiplex PCR; in TCRdb, only in-frame clones are kept and a portion is missing. The sample consists of 2 million to 2.5 million clones, over 85% of them appearing once. Sequenced material: naive CD4+ T cells from PBMCs. Subset reported: CD45RA+ positively selected. These receptors were taken from a man aged 18 to 30 in good health. Some clones in this sample may be carry-over from other donors' samples.

The count of this clone is one. This CDR3 is also generated by other DNA sequences in the sample. The rearrangement links TRBV7-2 to TRBJ2-7; D is uncertain. Germline values: CDR1 SGHTA, CDR2 FQGNSA. This CDR3 comprises 13 residues. The V and J ends lost 0 bases and 6 bases respectively, with 9 bases between them. CDR3 coding DNA: TGTGCCAGCAGCTTAGCCAACAGAGGCGAGCAGTACTTC. Translation gives CASSLANRGEQYF.

The chain carries TRBV4-2 and TRBJ2-3, with D unresolved. The CDR3 extends over 17 amino acids. Germline CDR1 is LGHNA and CDR2 is YNFKEQ. V was clipped by 0 bases and J by 1 base, with 14 bases between them. CDR3 coding DNA: TGTGCCAGCAGCCAAGACGCCCTGCGTGCCGGCACAGATACGCAGTATTTT. Residues: CASSQDALRAGTDTQYF.

As concerns this clone: Other nucleotide sequences from this sample produce the same CDR3. The chain carries TRBV19 and TRBJ1-5, with D perhaps TRBD1 (5 bases). CDR1 LNHDA and CDR2 SQIVND come from the germline V gene (reference sequence). V was clipped by 3 bases and J by 1 base, with 10 bases between them. This CDR3 has 15 residues. The CDR3 here is CASSIGGGSNQPQHF. DNA for the CDR3: TGTGCCAGTAGTATCGGGGGAGGGAGCAATCAGCCCCAGCATTTT.

About this clone: This specimen includes other DNA sequences encoding the same CDR3. V is TRBV9 and J is TRBJ2-1; D ambiguous. This CDR3 region has 13 residues. Trimming removed 2 bases at V and 4 bases at J, with 7 bases between. Germline V lookup: CDR1 SGDLS, CDR2 YYNGEE. The CDR3 nucleotides are TGTGCCAGCAGCGTCGACCCATACAATGAGCAGTTCTTC. Its translation is CASSVDPYNEQFF.

This clone was seen once. V usage is TRBV2 and J usage is TRBJ1-3; D remains ambiguous. From germline, CDR1 is SNHLY and CDR2 FYNNEI. The CDR3 sequence is 14 residues long. V lost 2 bases, J lost 0 bases, and 5 bases lay in between. The CDR3 region is CASSEHYSGNTIYF. CDR3 nucleotides: TGTGCCAGCAGTGAACACTACTCTGGAAACACCATATATTTT.

Worth noting for this clone: The same CDR3 arises from other DNA sequences in this sample as well. The chain joins TRBV9 to TRBJ1-1, with D possibly TRBD1 on 5 matching bases. The V gene lost 0 bases and the J gene lost 2 bases, with 8 bases spanning the gap. Germline V CDR1 and CDR2: SGDLS, YYNGEE. This CDR3 contains 14 residues. The CDR3 DNA follows: TGTGCCAGCAGCGTAGCCGGGGCAAACACTGAAGCTTTCTTT. It is translated as CASSVAGANTEAFF. The complete variable domain, with remaining parts taken from reference TRBV9 and TRBJ1-1, reads DSGVTQTPKHLITATGQRVTLRCSPRSGDLSVYWYQQSLDQGLQFLIQYYNGEERAKGNILERFSAQQFPDLHSELNLSSLELGDSALYFCASSVAGANTEAFFGQGTRLTVV.

The V and J genes are TRBV6-4 and TRBJ2-7, with D possibly TRBD1 on 6 matching bases. CDR1 and CDR2 (germline): MRHNA, SNTAGT. The V gene lost 6 bases and the J gene lost 2 bases, with 17 bases spanning the gap. CDR3 size: 15 residues. CDR3 bases: TGTGCCAGCAGCCCTCCCAGGGGAAATCCCTACGAGCAGTACTTC. Protein sequence: CASSPPRGNPYEQYF.

Details on this clone: The same CDR3 arises from other DNA sequences in this sample as well. The chain employs TRBV6-6 and TRBJ2-3, with D perhaps being TRBD1 or TRBD2 (5 bases each). Trimming pared 6 bases from V and 3 bases from J, leaving 10 bases between. The CDR3 consists of 13 residues. The V gene's germline CDR1 is MNHNY and CDR2 SVGAGI (reference sequence). This chain's CDR3 is CASRGESTDTQYF. CDR3 nucleotides: TGTGCCAGCAGGGGGGAATCTACAGATACGCAGTATTTT.

On this clone itself: The same CDR3 can be traced to other DNA sequences in this sample. The chain employs TRBV18 and TRBJ2-7; D uncertain. The CDR3 spans 12 residues. Trimming took 2 bases from V and 2 from J, leaving 4 bases between them. Per germline, CDR1 KGHSH and CDR2 LQKENI. CDR3 DNA sequence: TGTGCCAGCTCACCATCCCCCTACGAGCAGTACTTC. Protein sequence: CASSPSPYEQYF.

This rearrangement joins TRBV2 to TRBJ1-5, with D perhaps TRBD1 (6 bases). Germline lookup yields CDR1 SNHLY and CDR2 FYNNEI. The CDR3 length is 15 residues. The V end was cut by 4 bases, the J end by 1 base, with 11 bases between. CDR3 protein: CASSVGGRSNQPQHF. DNA of the CDR3: TGTGCCAGCAGTGTGGGGGGGCGAAGCAATCAGCCCCAGCATTTT.

The rearrangement joins TRBV19 to TRBJ2-3; the D is unclear. CDR1 is LNHDA and CDR2 is SQIVND in the germline V gene (reference sequence). The CDR3 has 19 residues. V lost 7 bases and J lost 3, with 29 bases in between. The DNA of the CDR3 is TGTGCCAGTACCACACCCCGAGGTAGGCTAGTATTAACGACAGATACGCAGTATTTT. It yields the protein CASTTPRGRLVLTTDTQYF.

The V gene is TRBV5-3, the J gene TRBJ2-7; 7 nucleotides line up with TRBD2. TRBV5-3 is identified as an open reading frame with a role that is uncertain. The CDR3 runs to 21 residues. The junction had 25 bases not matched to a gene; V was cut back by 2 bases and J by 2 bases. The CDR3 region has the DNA TGTGCCAGAAGCTTTAAGCGGGAACCCCCCACCACAATAGTCGACACCTACGAGCAGTACTTC. Residues: CARSFKREPPTTIVDTYEQYF.

Points on this clone: This same CDR3 is encoded by further DNA sequences in the sample. This chain links TRBV28 with TRBJ2-7; unclear D gene. Germline V lookup: CDR1 MDHEN, CDR2 SYDVKM. The CDR3 totals 11 residues. The ends were cut back, 8 bases at V and 0 bases at J, with 5 bases in the middle. The CDR3 DNA reads TGTGCCAGCGGCGGCTCCTACGAGCAGTACTTC. Its protein is CASGGSYEQYF. The full variable domain, its missing parts supplied by reference TRBV28 and TRBJ2-7, is DVKVTQSSRYLVKRTGEKVFLECVQDMDHENMFWYRQDPGLGLRLIYFSYDVKMKEKGDIPEGYSVSREKKERFSLILESASTNQTSMYLCASGGSYEQYFGPGTRLTVT.

This rearrangement joins TRBV13 to TRBJ2-7; a weak D match, TRBD2 (5 bases). V dropped 2 bases and J dropped 8 bases, with 16 bases sitting between them. Germline assignment: CDR1 PRHDT and CDR2 FYEKMQ (reference sequence). This CDR3 region has 14 residues. CDR3 DNA: TGTGCCAGCAGCTTACCCGGTTCGAGGGAAAAGCAGTACTTC. It codes for CASSLPGSREKQYF.

This chain links TRBV6-1 with TRBJ1-1; D is undetermined. With 3 bases removed from V and 0 bases from J, the gap between germline ends came to 5 bases. This CDR3 has 13 residues. Germline lookup yields CDR1 MNHNS and CDR2 SASEGT. The CDR3 region is CASSDGLNTEAFF. The CDR3 DNA sequence: TGTGCCAGCAGTGATGGGCTGAACACTGAAGCTTTCTTT.

This chain uses TRBV5-6 with TRBJ2-7, with 7 bases fitting TRBD1. The junction had 7 bases not matched to a gene; V was cut back by 4 bases and J by 3 bases. The CDR3 runs to 14 residues. CDR1 is SGHDT, CDR2 YYEEEE, per germline. The CDR3, as DNA: TGTGCCAGCAGCCCCCGACAGGGTGACTACGAGCAGTACTTC. Protein product: CASSPRQGDYEQYF.

The rearrangement joins TRBV7-9 to TRBJ2-3; a possible D gene is TRBD2 (6 bases). Trimming left V 5 bases short and J 2 bases short, with 11 bases between. There are 14 residues in the CDR3. In germline, CDR1 is SEHNR, CDR2 FQNEAQ (reference sequence). CDR3 DNA sequence: TGTGCCAGCAGCACTAGCAGCAACACAGATACGCAGTATTTT. Encoded protein: CASSTSSNTDTQYF.

This clone was detected only once. The chain couples TRBV6-6 to TRBJ2-3, with 11 bases fitting TRBD2. From germline, CDR1 is MNHNY and CDR2 SVGAGI (reference sequence). This CDR3 contains 16 residues. The V gene end was trimmed by 2 bases and the J gene end by 1 base; junction bases not matched to a gene: 2. The CDR3 nucleotides read TGTGCCAGCAGTTACAGTAGCGGGAGGGGCACAGATACGCAGTATTTT. Translation: CASSYSSGRGTDTQYF.

The gene calls are TRBV19 and TRBJ2-1; 11 positions match TRBD2. V gave up 5 bases and J gave up 7 bases; unmatched junction bases: 10. This CDR3 contains 16 residues. Germline CDR1 is LNHDA and CDR2 is SQIVND (reference sequence). The CDR3 region has the DNA TGTGCCAGTAGTGACCCTACTAGCGGGAGAGGTAATGAGCAGTTCTTC. Translated, it gives CASSDPTSGRGNEQFF.

As concerns this clone: Other DNA variants within this sample encode the same CDR3. V is TRBV28 and J is TRBJ1-2; D remains unclear. Germline CDR1 MDHEN, CDR2 SYDVKM. The CDR3 is 13 residues long. Trimming cost V 2 bases and J 0 bases, with 4 bases left between them. CDR3 residues: CASSLRANYGYTF. DNA of the CDR3: TGTGCCAGCAGTTTAAGAGCTAACTATGGCTACACCTTC.

V usage is TRBV29-1 and J usage is TRBJ2-5; possibly TRBD1 for D (6 bases). This CDR3 comprises 13 residues. V gave up 7 bases and J gave up 5 bases, with 17 bases separating them. From germline, CDR1 is SQVTM and CDR2 ANQGSEA. The CDR3 coding sequence is TGCAGCGGTACTCCACAGGGAAAGGAGACCCAGTACTTC. Protein sequence: CSGTPQGKETQYF.

This clone was detected once. The V and J genes are TRBV12-5 and TRBJ2-5; 7 nucleotides line up with TRBD2. This CDR3 region has 13 residues. After removal of 6 bases from V and 5 bases from J, the junction contained 6 bases not matched to a gene. Germline V lookup: CDR1 LGHNT, CDR2 FRNRAP. The CDR3 coding sequence is TGTGCTAGTGGCCCGACTAGCTCGGAGACCCAGTACTTC. It specifies CASGPTSSETQYF.

This clone was seen a single time. V is TRBV5-1 and J is TRBJ1-3; tentative D call: TRBD1 (6 bases). The CDR3 consists of 14 residues. Germline loops: CDR1 SGHRS, CDR2 YFSETQ. Trimming pared 0 bases from V and 6 bases from J, leaving 10 bases between. CDR3 DNA sequence: TGCGCCAGCAGCTTGGCAGGGGCGGAAAACACCATATATTTT. This translates into CASSLAGAENTIYF.